This T cell receptor (beta chain) was captured by sequencing in a study of cytomegalovirus exposure and HLA in healthy donors. Primers included in the PCR were 60 Vbeta and 13 Jbeta primers. Profiled with immunoSEQ multiplex PCR; TCRdb holds only in-frame clones, not every one. The repertoire includes around 200,000 clones, around 88% of them detected once, and approximately 0.31% sits in the top ten. Trimming cost V 3 bases and J 1 base, with 9 bases left between them. CDR1 and CDR2 from the germline V gene are SGHAT and FQNNGV. There are 14 residues in the CDR3. The rearrangement joins TRBV11-2 to TRBJ1-1; D gene ambiguous. Sequenced material: PBMCs. The receptor comes from a woman aged 25 to 39 in good health and CMV-seronegative. The CDR3 protein is CASSFGVRNTEAFF. The CDR3, as DNA: TGTGCCAGCAGCTTTGGAGTCCGGAACACTGAAGCTTTCTTT.